This TCR beta chain comes out of a study of blood T cell repertoires in COVID-19. In germline, CDR1 is MDHEN, CDR2 SYDVKM. Trimming removed 7 bases from V and 1 base from J, with 8 bases in between. CDR3 length: 13 amino acids. TCRdb's table, derived via immunoSEQ multiplex PCR, lists solely in-frame clones and lacks some. This sample carries approximately 120,000 clones, about 70% of them seen once, and the ten largest clones take 6%. The source material was peripheral blood. The chain uses TRBV28 and TRBJ1-5; tentative D call: TRBD1 (6 bases). The sequence came from an elderly man with COVID-19, enrolled during active disease. CDR3 region: CASNRVSNQPQHF. In DNA, the CDR3 is TGTGCCAGCAACAGGGTAAGCAATCAGCCCCAGCATTTT.